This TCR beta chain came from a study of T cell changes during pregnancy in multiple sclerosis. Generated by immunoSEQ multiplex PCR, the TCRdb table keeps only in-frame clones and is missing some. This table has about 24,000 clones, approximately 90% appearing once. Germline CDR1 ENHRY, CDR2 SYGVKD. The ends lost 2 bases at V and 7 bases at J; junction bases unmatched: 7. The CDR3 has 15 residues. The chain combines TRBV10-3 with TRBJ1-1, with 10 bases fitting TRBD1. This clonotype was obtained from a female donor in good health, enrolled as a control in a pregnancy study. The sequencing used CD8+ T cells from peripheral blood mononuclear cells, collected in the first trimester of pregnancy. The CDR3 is CAISEVGTGVVEAFF. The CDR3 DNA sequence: TGTGCCATCAGTGAGGTTGGGACAGGGGTGGTTGAAGCTTTCTTT.